Below are 21 T cell receptor beta chains sequenced from a single sample in a study of CD8 T cells in Susac syndrome. After extraction with the RNeasy kit, about 0.45 to 1 ug of the RNA was reverse transcribed using random hexamers. TCRdb reprocessed the immunoSEQ multiplex PCR reads via MiXCR and lists one record per CDR3 protein. The table shows approximately 180,000 distinct CDR3 sequences, with more than 90% occurring only once. Sequences were obtained from CD4+ T cells from PBMCs. The receptors derive from a human donor with multiple sclerosis.

CDR3 amino acids: CSAKQGQNYEQYF. CDR3 nucleotide sequence: TGCAGTGCTAAACAGGGGCAAAACTACGAGCAGTACTTC. The gene calls are TRBV20-1 and TRBJ2-7; 7 nucleotides match TRBD1. Unmatched junction bases numbered 6, after V lost 4 bases and J lost 3 bases. There are 13 residues in the CDR3. Germline CDR1 reads DFQATT; CDR2 reads SNEGSKA (reference sequence).

The V gene is TRBV27, the J gene TRBJ1-5; unclear D gene. V shed 7 bases and J shed 12 bases, with 10 bases lying between them. The CDR3 is 10 amino acids. Germline values: CDR1 MNHEY, CDR2 SMNVEV (reference sequence). The CDR3 nucleotides read TGTGCCAGCACGATTGACTTCCAGCATTTT. Encoded protein: CASTIDFQHF.

The count of this clonotype is one. The chain recombines TRBV7-2 with TRBJ2-2; no definite D call. Germline assignment: CDR1 SGHTA and CDR2 FQGNSA. The CDR3 covers 15 residues. Trimming removed 5 bases at V and 0 bases at J, with 10 bases between. The CDR3 coding sequence is TGTGCCAGCAGCCGAACCAGCACGAACACCGGGGAGCTGTTTTTT. This translates into CASSRTSTNTGELFF.

This sequence joins TRBV29-1 and TRBJ2-1; 7 bases are shared with TRBD1. Germline trimming cut 3 bases from V and 7 bases from J; bases unmatched to any gene: 15. CDR3 length: 16 residues. Germline V gene sequence: CDR1 SQVTM, CDR2 ANQGSEA. The CDR3 protein is CSVDPQDRRGDNEQFF. The CDR3 DNA reads as TGCAGCGTTGACCCCCAGGACAGGCGAGGGGATAATGAGCAGTTCTTC.

V and J are TRBV2 and TRBJ2-7; unclear D gene. The CDR3 consists of 13 residues. V was shortened by 6 bases and J by 5 bases, with 14 bases between the two germline ends. The V gene's germline CDR1 is SNHLY and CDR2 FYNNEI. The CDR3 DNA sequence: TGTGCCAGCAGGATTTCATTTTCGGACGAGCAGTACTTC. As protein: CASRISFSDEQYF.

The CDR3 nucleotides are TGTGCCAGCAGTGACCGCGGGCTCCAGTCACCCCTCCACTTT. Amino acids: CASSDRGLQSPLHF. The J gene is TRBJ1-6, the V gene TRBV6-1; no definite D call. The CDR3 is 14 residues long. The germline gives CDR1 MNHNS, CDR2 SASEGT. V dropped 3 bases and J dropped 10 bases, with 13 bases sitting between them.

CDR3 loop: CASRSAQQFF. CDR3 sequence (DNA): TGTGCCAGCAGGTCGGCCCAGCAGTTCTTC. This sequence joins TRBV2 and TRBJ2-1; D is ambiguous. V shed 6 bases and J shed 11 bases, with 8 bases lying between them. Germline lookup yields CDR1 SNHLY and CDR2 FYNNEI. The CDR3 is 10 amino acids.

The chain couples TRBV5-1 to TRBJ1-4; D remains ambiguous. Germline CDR1 is SGHRS and CDR2 is YFSETQ. The CDR3 is 14 amino acids. Trimming left V 4 bases short and J 10 bases short, with 17 bases between. The DNA for the CDR3 is TGCGCCAGCAGCCCAGACTCTAACTCCGGAAAACTGTTTTTT. Protein: CASSPDSNSGKLFF.

This chain joins TRBV29-1 and TRBJ2-1; D remains unclear. Germline lookup yields CDR1 SQVTM and CDR2 ANQGSEA. This CDR3 is built from 11 residues. Trimming cost V 1 base and J 8 bases, with 6 bases left between them. CDR3 protein: CSVEGSYEQFF. In DNA, the CDR3 is TGCAGCGTTGAAGGGTCATATGAGCAGTTCTTC.

The CDR3 loop is CSASSYNEQFF. DNA of the CDR3: TGCAGTGCTTCGTCCTACAATGAGCAGTTCTTC. The J gene is TRBJ2-1, the V gene TRBV20-1; D unclear. V was pared by 5 bases and J by 1 base, with 3 bases between. This CDR3 comprises 11 residues. CDR1 is DFQATT, CDR2 SNEGSKA, per germline (reference sequence).

The genes are TRBV29-1 and TRBJ2-2; D is uncertain. Between the trimmed V and J ends, which lost 3 bases and 5 bases, there was a span of 4 bases. CDR1 and CDR2 (germline): SQVTM, ANQGSEA. This CDR3 region has 11 residues. The CDR3 protein is CSVEGTGELFF. The CDR3 coding sequence is TGCAGCGTTGAGGGAACCGGGGAGCTGTTTTTT.

V is TRBV9 and J is TRBJ1-2; tentative D call: TRBD1 (6 bases). The CDR3 is 13 residues long. Trimming took off 6 bases at V and 2 bases at J, with 11 bases between the two ends. CDR1 is SGDLS, CDR2 YYNGEE, per germline. This chain's CDR3 is CASNLGQNYGYTF. DNA for the CDR3: TGTGCCAGCAACCTCGGACAGAACTATGGCTACACCTTC.

The V gene is TRBV20-1, the J gene TRBJ2-7; D tentatively fits TRBD1 or TRBD2 (6 bases each). The CDR3 contains 14 residues. Looked up from germline, CDR1 is DFQATT and CDR2 is SNEGSKA (reference sequence). Trimming removed 4 bases at V and 0 bases at J, with 13 bases between. The CDR3 bases are TGCAGTGCTATTTATCGGGGGCACTCCTACGAGCAGTACTTC. Translating it yields CSAIYRGHSYEQYF.

This chain uses TRBV3-1 with TRBJ1-1, with no clear D. Trimming shortened V by 1 base and J by 3 bases, and 6 bases separated the two germline ends. CDR1 is LGHDT and CDR2 is YNNKEL in the germline V gene (reference sequence). There are 13 residues in the CDR3. CDR3 region: CASSQVAHTEAFF. Written as DNA, the CDR3 is TGTGCCAGCAGCCAAGTTGCGCACACTGAAGCTTTCTTT.

The chain employs TRBV20-1 and TRBJ2-7; D assignment may be TRBD1 or TRBD2 (6 bases each). The CDR3 extends over 13 amino acids. V was pared by 3 bases and J by 3 bases, with 12 bases between. Per germline, CDR1 DFQATT and CDR2 SNEGSKA (reference sequence). This CDR3 reads CSARSRGLYEQYF. The DNA for the CDR3 is TGCAGTGCTAGGTCTCGGGGGCTCTACGAGCAGTACTTC.

The chain links TRBV6-4 to TRBJ2-6; D not certain. The germline V gene encodes CDR1 MRHNA and CDR2 SNTAGT. Trimming took 2 bases from V and 2 from J, leaving 4 bases between them. The CDR3 covers 14 residues. The CDR3 nucleotides read TGTGCCAGCAGTGACCAACCTGGGGCCAACGTCCTGACTTTC. It specifies CASSDQPGANVLTF.

This rearrangement joins TRBV19 to TRBJ2-5, with 11 bases that match TRBD2. From germline, CDR1 is LNHDA and CDR2 SQIVND (reference sequence). This CDR3 has 16 residues. J gave up 1 base and V 7 bases, and 8 bases lay outside the gene matches. As DNA, the CDR3 is TGTGCCAGTACGTCGAGGCTAGCGGGGGGCCAAGAGACCCAGTACTTC. Protein sequence: CASTSRLAGGQETQYF.

The chain employs TRBV30 and TRBJ1-6; no clear D gene. Germline lookup yields CDR1 GTSNPN and CDR2 SVGIG (reference sequence). There are 11 residues in the CDR3. Trimming pared 5 bases from V and 7 bases from J, leaving 6 bases between. The DNA for the CDR3 is TGTGCCTGGGAAACGAATTCACCCCTCCACTTT. Translated: CAWETNSPLHF. The complete variable domain, with remaining parts taken from reference TRBV30 and TRBJ1-6, reads SQTIHQWPATLVQPVGSPLSLECTVEGTSNPNLYWYRQAAGRGLQLLFYSVGIGQISSEVPQNLSASRPQDRQFILSSKKLLLSDSGFYLCAWETNSPLHFGNGTRLTVT.

This clonotype was counted a single time. This chain connects TRBV28 to TRBJ2-1; D may correspond to TRBD1 or TRBD2 (5 bases each). The CDR3 has 14 amino acids. Trimming took off 3 bases at V and 2 bases at J, with 8 bases between the two ends. From germline, CDR1 is MDHEN and CDR2 SYDVKM. CDR3 sequence: CASSFPGPYNEQFF. CDR3 sequence (DNA): TGTGCCAGCAGTTTCCCGGGACCCTACAATGAGCAGTTCTTC.

This rearrangement joins TRBV20-1 to TRBJ1-6, with D unclear. Trimming left V 0 bases short and J 4 bases short, with 13 bases between. Germline V lookup: CDR1 DFQATT, CDR2 SNEGSKA (reference sequence). The CDR3 has 16 amino acids. The CDR3 coding sequence is TGCAGTGCTAGAGACGGGCCGCCGGGTTATAATTCACCCCTCCACTTT. It specifies CSARDGPPGYNSPLHF.

The chain uses TRBV20-1 and TRBJ2-2; TRBD1 might be the D (6 bases). The V gene lost 6 bases and the J gene lost 2 bases, with 13 bases spanning the gap. Germline CDR1 and CDR2: DFQATT and SNEGSKA (reference sequence). The CDR3 sequence is 14 residues long. CDR3 sequence: CSAQGPINTGELFF. CDR3 coding DNA: TGCAGTGCCCAGGGGCCCATCAACACCGGGGAGCTGTTTTTT.